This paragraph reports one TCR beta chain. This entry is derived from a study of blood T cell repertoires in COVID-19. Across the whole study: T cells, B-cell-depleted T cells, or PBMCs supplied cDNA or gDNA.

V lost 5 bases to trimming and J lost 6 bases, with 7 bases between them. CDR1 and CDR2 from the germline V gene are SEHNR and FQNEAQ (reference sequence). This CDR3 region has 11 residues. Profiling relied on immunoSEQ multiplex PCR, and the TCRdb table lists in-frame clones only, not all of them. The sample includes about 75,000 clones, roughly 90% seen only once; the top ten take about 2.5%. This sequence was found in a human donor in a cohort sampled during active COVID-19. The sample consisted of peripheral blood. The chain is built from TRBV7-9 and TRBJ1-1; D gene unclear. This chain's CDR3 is CASSPYPEAFF. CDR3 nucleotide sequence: TGTGCCAGCAGCCCCTACCCTGAAGCTTTCTTT.